A single sample gave rise to the 18 T cell receptor beta chains below, sequenced in a study of blood T cell repertoires in COVID-19. The repertoire was sequenced with immunoSEQ multiplex PCR; TCRdb's copy has only in-frame clones and lacks some. This table has hundreds of thousands of clones, 80% to 90% appearing once. Sequencing used PBMCs or T cells enriched from blood (not recorded which). These receptors originate from a woman aged 25 to 39 who had recovered from COVID-19.

The rearrangement joins TRBV27 to TRBJ2-7; tentatively, D is TRBD1 (5 bases). The germline gives CDR1 MNHEY, CDR2 SMNVEV (reference sequence). This CDR3 contains 13 residues. V was cut by 3 bases and J by 4 bases, with 10 bases left in between. The CDR3 loop is CASSLQGPYEQYF. The DNA of the CDR3 is TGTGCCAGCAGTTTGCAGGGCCCATACGAGCAGTACTTC.

This clone showed up just once. The chain recombines TRBV7-3 with TRBJ1-1; a weak D match, TRBD1 (6 bases). CDR1 and CDR2 from the germline V gene are SGHTA and FQGTGA. The CDR3 sequence is 13 residues long. V lost 3 bases to trimming and J lost 5 bases, with 10 bases between them. The CDR3 region has the DNA TGTGCCAGCAGCTTTGGGACATCGACTGAAGCTTTCTTT. This codes for CASSFGTSTEAFF.

The chain links TRBV7-9 to TRBJ1-1, with D possibly TRBD1 on 5 matching bases. The CDR3 is made up of 13 amino acids. Germline CDR1 SEHNR, CDR2 FQNEAQ (reference sequence). Trimming took 1 base from V and 7 from J, leaving 10 bases between them. The CDR3 spells CASSLGGDVEAFF. The DNA of the CDR3 is TGTGCCAGCAGCTTAGGGGGGGATGTTGAAGCTTTCTTT.

Notes on this clone: At one end the junction does not follow the germline gene, possibly because of a read error. The chain has TRBV7-7 and TRBJ2-1; TRBD2 aligns across 10 bases. This CDR3 contains 16 residues. Germline lookup yields CDR1 SSHAT and CDR2 FNYEAQ (reference sequence). The CDR3 nucleotides read TGTGCTAGCAGCTCCCTAGCGGGAGTCAAATACAATGAGCAGTTCTTC. This sequence encodes CASSSLAGVKYNEQFF.

The chain is built from TRBV5-8 and TRBJ1-2; D unclear. Germline V gives CDR1 SGHTS, CDR2 YDEGEE. The CDR3 has 15 residues. V was shortened by 0 bases and J by 3 bases, with 12 bases between the two germline ends. The CDR3 loop reads CASSLAPGYHYGYTF. DNA for the CDR3: TGTGCCAGCAGCTTGGCGCCAGGATATCACTATGGCTACACCTTC. The full variable domain, completed using reference TRBV5-8 and TRBJ1-2, is EAGVTQSPTHLIKTRGQQATLRCSPISGHTSVYWYQQALGLGLQFLLWYDEGEERNRGNFPPRFSGRQFPNYSSELNVNALELEDSALYLCASSLAPGYHYGYTFGSGTRLTVV.

The CDR3 reads CASSAQTGENTEAFF. CDR3 sequence (DNA): TGCGCCAGCAGCGCACAGACAGGGGAGAACACTGAAGCTTTCTTT. This rearrangement joins TRBV5-1 to TRBJ1-1; the match to TRBD1 covers 8 bases. This CDR3 is built from 15 residues. Trimming at V came to 4 bases and at J to 1 base, leaving 6 bases not matched to a gene. Germline lookup yields CDR1 SGHRS and CDR2 YFSETQ.

This chain links TRBV7-2 with TRBJ2-3; D is unclear. The V end lost 4 bases, the J end lost 6 bases, and 11 bases lay between the germline ends. Germline loops: CDR1 SGHTA, CDR2 FQGNSA. The CDR3 is 13 amino acids. CDR3 nucleotides: TGTGCCAGCAGCTACTTTAGCCGCGATACGCAGTATTTT. Its protein product is CASSYFSRDTQYF.

The rearrangement links TRBV7-6 to TRBJ2-7, with a possible D match to TRBD2 (5 bases). Per germline, CDR1 SGHVS and CDR2 FNYEAQ. With 3 bases removed from V and 6 bases from J, the gap between germline ends came to 12 bases. CDR3 length equals 13 residues. CDR3 sequence (DNA): TGTGCCAGCAGCTTTACGTGGGAGAGCGAGCAGTACTTC. Its translation: CASSFTWESEQYF.

The chain uses TRBV28 and TRBJ1-1; D is unresolved. Germline CDR1 and CDR2: MDHEN and SYDVKM. The CDR3 runs 13 residues. V was cut by 4 bases and J by 4 bases, with 10 bases left in between. In DNA form, the CDR3 reads TGTGCCAGCAGTTGGGTCCGGGGCACTGAAGCTTTCTTT. Its protein product is CASSWVRGTEAFF.

This chain connects TRBV2 to TRBJ2-2, with 11 positions matching TRBD1. The CDR3 consists of 17 residues. Germline CDR1 reads SNHLY; CDR2 reads FYNNEI. V lost 5 bases to trimming and J lost 5 bases; unmatched junction nucleotides: 10. Written as DNA, the CDR3 is TGTGCCAGCAGTACACCTCGGACAGGGGGCGAGACCGGGGAGCTGTTTTTT. Protein product: CASSTPRTGGETGELFF. Full variable domain (rest looked up from reference TRBV2 and TRBJ2-2): EPEVTQTPSHQVTQMGQEVILRCVPISNHLYFYWYRQILGQKVEFLVSFYNNEISEKSEIFDDQFSVERPDGSNFTLKIRSTKLEDSAMYFCASSTPRTGGETGELFFGEGSRLTVL.

This chain links TRBV6-5 with TRBJ1-5, with D perhaps matching TRBD1 (6 bases). The length of the CDR3 is 14 residues. The V gene's germline CDR1 is MNHEY and CDR2 SVGAGI. V lost 11 bases to trimming and J lost 3 bases, with 17 bases between them. The CDR3 DNA sequence: TGTGCCGTCTCCCCGGGGACAAACAATCAGCCCCAGCATTTT. Encoded protein: CAVSPGTNNQPQHF.

This chain uses TRBV18 with TRBJ2-7; tentative D call: TRBD2 (5 bases). Germline lookup yields CDR1 KGHSH and CDR2 LQKENI. The ends were cut back, 0 bases at V and 5 bases at J, with 14 bases in the middle. The CDR3 contains 15 residues. The DNA of the CDR3 is TGTGCCAGCTCACCACCGGAGGATACCAAGAACGAGCAGTACTTC. This translates into CASSPPEDTKNEQYF. Full variable domain (remainder filled in from reference TRBV18 and TRBJ2-7): NAGVMQNPRHLVRRRGQEARLRCSPMKGHSHVYWYRQLPEEGLKFMVYLQKENIIDESGMPKERFSAEFPKEGPSILRIQQVVRGDSAAYFCASSPPEDTKNEQYFGPGTRLTVT.

The V and J genes are TRBV13 and TRBJ1-1; TRBD1 matches at 8 bases. CDR1 and CDR2 from the germline V gene are PRHDT and FYEKMQ (reference sequence). This CDR3 contains 14 residues. V gave up 4 bases and J gave up 5 bases; unmatched junction bases: 6. CDR3 region: CASSWAGQVTEAFF. CDR3 in DNA: TGTGCCAGCAGCTGGGCGGGACAGGTGACTGAAGCTTTCTTT.

The chain combines TRBV4-3 with TRBJ2-1; TRBD1 matches 7 bases. The length of the CDR3 is 17 residues. After removal of 3 bases from V and 0 bases from J, the junction contained 8 bases not matched to a gene. The germline CDR1 and CDR2 sequences are LGHNA and YSLEER. CDR3 region: CASSQAPDRSSYNEQFF. DNA of the CDR3: TGCGCCAGCAGCCAGGCGCCGGACAGGAGCTCCTACAATGAGCAGTTCTTC.

The chain is built from TRBV27 and TRBJ2-1; 10 bases agree with TRBD2. The ends lost 9 bases at V and 8 bases at J; junction bases unmatched: 7. Germline V gene lookup returns CDR1 MNHEY and CDR2 SMNVEV (reference sequence). This CDR3 has 13 amino acids. In nucleotides, the CDR3 is TGTGCCAGGGACAGCGGGGGGGACGATGAGCAGTTCTTC. Translation: CARDSGGDDEQFF.

The chain has TRBV2 and TRBJ2-1; 8 nucleotides line up with TRBD2. This CDR3 comprises 12 residues. V was pared by 10 bases and J by 5 bases, with 4 bases of the junction left unmatched. Germline values: CDR1 SNHLY, CDR2 FYNNEI. The CDR3 loop is CATGLGDNEQFF. The CDR3, as DNA: TGTGCCACGGGACTAGGGGACAATGAGCAGTTCTTC.

The chain couples TRBV29-1 to TRBJ1-2, with 10 bases identical to TRBD1. Germline assignment: CDR1 SQVTM and CDR2 ANQGSEA. The ends lost 6 bases at V and 3 bases at J; junction bases unmatched: 1. The CDR3 contains 12 residues. CDR3 protein: CSVGQGDYGYTF. CDR3 bases: TGCAGCGTAGGACAGGGGGACTATGGCTACACCTTC.

Of note for this clone: Relative to the germline gene, one junction end is altered; a read error may explain this. V gene TRBV7-7 combines with J gene TRBJ2-1; possibly TRBD2 for D (7 bases). Germline lookup yields CDR1 SSHAT and CDR2 FNYEAQ (reference sequence). This CDR3 spans 16 amino acids. The CDR3 loop reads CASSPGEGGPWNEQFF. The CDR3 nucleotides are TGTGCTAGCAGCCCAGGGGAGGGAGGGCCGTGGAATGAGCAGTTCTTC.